These 2 T cell receptor beta chains originate from one sample sequenced in a study of T cell responses to AZD1222 COVID-19 vaccine. Sequencing used immunoSEQ multiplex PCR; TCRdb keeps in-frame clones, though not all of them. In the table there are some 130,000 clones, over 90% of which are singletons. The specimen was peripheral blood, collected on day 0 of AZD1222 vaccination. These receptors were collected from an adult in good health.

The V gene is TRBV6-1, the J gene TRBJ1-1, with TRBD1 matching 9 bases. The CDR3 sequence is 15 residues long. From germline, CDR1 is MNHNS and CDR2 SASEGT. The junction had 4 bases not matched to a gene; V was cut back by 3 bases and J by 2 bases. The CDR3 here is CASSDMGQGNTEAFF. The CDR3 DNA follows: TGTGCCAGCAGTGATATGGGACAGGGCAACACTGAAGCTTTCTTT.

The rearrangement uses TRBV5-6 and TRBJ1-2; the D is unclear. Germline lookup yields CDR1 SGHDT and CDR2 YYEEEE. CDR3 length equals 16 residues. V gave up 0 bases and J gave up 4 bases, with 16 bases separating them. The CDR3 coding sequence is TGTGCCAGCAGCTTGGTAGATCGCGAGAATATCTATGGCTACACCTTC. Its translation: CASSLVDRENIYGYTF.